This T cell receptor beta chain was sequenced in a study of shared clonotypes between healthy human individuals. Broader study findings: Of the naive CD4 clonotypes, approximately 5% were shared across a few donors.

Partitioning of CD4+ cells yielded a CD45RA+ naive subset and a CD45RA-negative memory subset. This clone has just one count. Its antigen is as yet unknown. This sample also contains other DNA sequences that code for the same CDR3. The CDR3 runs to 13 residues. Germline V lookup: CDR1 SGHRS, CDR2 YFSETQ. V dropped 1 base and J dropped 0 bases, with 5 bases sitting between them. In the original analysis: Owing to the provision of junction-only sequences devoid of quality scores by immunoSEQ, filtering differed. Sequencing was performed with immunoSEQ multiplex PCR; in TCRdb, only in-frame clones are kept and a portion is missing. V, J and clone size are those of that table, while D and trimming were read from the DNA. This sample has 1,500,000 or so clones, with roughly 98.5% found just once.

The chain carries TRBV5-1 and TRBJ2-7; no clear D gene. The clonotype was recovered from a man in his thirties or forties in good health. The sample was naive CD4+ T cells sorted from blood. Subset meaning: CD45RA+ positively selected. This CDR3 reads CASSLSSSYEQYF. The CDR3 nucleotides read TGCGCCAGCAGCTTGAGCAGCTCCTACGAGCAGTACTTC. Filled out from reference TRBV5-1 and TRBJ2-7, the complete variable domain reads KAGVTQTPRYLIKTRGQQVTLSCSPISGHRSVSWYQQTPGQGLQFLFEYFSETQRNKGNFPGRFSGRQFSNSRSEMNVSTLELGDSALYLCASSLSSSYEQYFGPGTRLTVT.